These 10 T cell receptor beta chains were all obtained from the same sample, sequenced in a study of CD8 T cells in Susac syndrome. An input of roughly 0.5 to 1 ug of RNA was subjected to reverse transcription using random hexamers. TCRdb passed the immunoSEQ multiplex PCR reads through MiXCR, listing each CDR3 protein once. The sample yields about 180,000 distinct CDR3 sequences, roughly 95% seen once. Source material: CD8+ T cells from PBMCs. The receptors shown here come from a human donor with multiple sclerosis.

V is TRBV29-1 and J is TRBJ2-3; D gene ambiguous. This CDR3 has 11 amino acids. Germline-derived CDR1 and CDR2 are SQVTM and ANQGSEA. The V gene lost 8 bases and the J gene lost 0 bases, with 6 bases spanning the gap. The CDR3 sequence: CSPMSTDTQYF. CDR3 bases: TGCAGCCCCATGAGCACAGATACGCAGTATTTT.

The chain carries TRBV20-1 and TRBJ2-7; D unresolved. V was shortened by 2 bases and J by 2 bases, with 10 bases between the two germline ends. CDR3 length: 13 amino acids. CDR1 and CDR2 (germline): DFQATT, SNEGSKA (reference sequence). This CDR3 reads CSARNLEAYEQYF. CDR3 nucleotide sequence: TGCAGTGCTAGAAACTTGGAAGCCTACGAGCAGTACTTC.

The V and J genes are TRBV28 and TRBJ2-5, with 8 bases that match TRBD1. Trimming removed 6 bases from V and 6 bases from J; junction bases left unmatched: 6. The CDR3 runs to 13 residues. Germline-derived CDR1 and CDR2 are MDHEN and SYDVKM. The CDR3 region is CASRYDRGKTQYF. The CDR3, as DNA: TGTGCCAGCAGATACGACAGGGGAAAGACCCAGTACTTC.

The V gene is TRBV6-1, the J gene TRBJ2-3; D might be TRBD1 or TRBD2, each matching 5 bases. The CDR3 sequence is 16 residues long. Germline lookup yields CDR1 MNHNS and CDR2 SASEGT. Trimming cost V 2 bases and J 1 base, with 13 bases left between them. CDR3: CASSEMGRWGTDTQYF. CDR3 nucleotide sequence: TGTGCCAGCAGTGAAATGGGACGGTGGGGCACAGATACGCAGTATTTT.

V and J are TRBV2 and TRBJ2-2; tentative D call: TRBD2 (6 bases). V lost 6 bases to trimming and J lost 4 bases, with 6 bases between them. The CDR3 totals 12 residues. The germline gives CDR1 SNHLY, CDR2 FYNNEI. CDR3 DNA sequence: TGTGCCAGCAGGGGAGGCACCGGGGAGCTGTTTTTT. Translated, it gives CASRGGTGELFF.

This sequence joins TRBV3-1 and TRBJ1-1, with D perhaps TRBD1 (5 bases). The V gene lost 0 bases and the J gene lost 5 bases, with 10 bases spanning the gap. Germline V gives CDR1 LGHDT, CDR2 YNNKEL (reference sequence). This CDR3 is built from 14 residues. In DNA form, the CDR3 reads TGTGCCAGCAGCCAAGAAAGGGGTCCGACTGAAGCTTTCTTT. Its translation: CASSQERGPTEAFF.

This chain joins TRBV29-1 and TRBJ2-7; 8 bases are a match to TRBD2. The CDR3 covers 12 residues. Trimming at V came to 7 bases and at J to 5 bases, leaving 7 bases not matched to a gene. Germline V lookup: CDR1 SQVTM, CDR2 ANQGSEA. The CDR3 sequence is CSAGREHNEQYF. In DNA form, the CDR3 reads TGCAGCGCCGGGAGGGAGCACAACGAGCAGTACTTC.

J is TRBJ2-3 and V is TRBV6-2 or TRBV6-3; D gene unclear. Trimming shortened V by 8 bases and J by 0 bases, and 9 bases separated the two germline ends. The CDR3 sequence is 13 residues long. CDR1 MNHEY and CDR2 SVGEGT come from the germline V gene. The CDR3 spells CASGMTSTDTQYF. The CDR3 nucleotides are TGTGCCAGCGGCATGACTAGCACAGATACGCAGTATTTT.

The DNA of the CDR3 is TGTGCCAGCAGTTTATGGGGAAAGCAGTTCTTC. As protein: CASSLWGKQFF. The V call is TRBV28, the J call TRBJ2-1; D remains ambiguous. V lost 0 bases, J lost 11 bases, and 5 bases lay in between. The V gene's germline CDR1 is MDHEN and CDR2 SYDVKM. This CDR3 is built from 11 residues.

The chain joins TRBV25-1 to TRBJ1-5; TRBD1 matches at 8 bases. This CDR3 contains 14 residues. Trimming removed 5 bases from V and 7 bases from J; junction bases left unmatched: 7. Germline-derived CDR1 and CDR2 are MGHDK and SYGVNS. The CDR3, as DNA: TGTGCCAGCAGTCCGACAGGGGAGGACCAGCCCCAGCATTTT. It translates to CASSPTGEDQPQHF.